This T cell receptor (beta chain) was captured in a study of prognosis after radiotherapy for stage I lung cancer. Overall study: From early 2018 through early 2019, patients with stage I non-small cell lung cancer were enrolled.

A word on this clonotype: Its cognate antigen is unknown. It may be a read error: a sequence one base away is much more abundant.

Whole-study results and caveats: The study found lower Shannon entropy after stereotactic body radiation therapy in patients who developed distant metastases.

Germline CDR1 reads PRHDT; CDR2 reads FYEKMQ (reference sequence). V gave up 8 bases and J gave up 8 bases, with 22 bases separating them. CDR3 length equals 15 residues. With two-round multiplex PCR, TCR beta CDR3 sequences were amplified from genomic DNA. Primers specific to each TRBV and TRBJ gene were used in first-round PCR. Universal primers primed the second round of PCR. TCRdb independently ran MiXCR on the multiplex PCR reads; one entry per CDR3 protein. The sample carries more than 11,000 distinct CDR3 sequences, roughly 29% recorded once. This clonotype was obtained from a donor older than 45 with non-small cell lung cancer. The gene calls are TRBV13 and TRBJ2-1; TRBD2 might be the D (6 bases). The specimen comprised PBMCs, sampled before or after stereotactic body radiation therapy (not recorded which). The CDR3 DNA follows: TGTGCCAGCCGGGTGGGCTATGGGGGGAAGGATGAGCAGTTCTTC. Its translation: CASRVGYGGKDEQFF.